These 25 T cell receptor beta chains originate from one sample sequenced in a study of Ad26.COV2.S vaccination and SARS-CoV-2 variants. Here immunoSEQ multiplex PCR was the method, and the copy in TCRdb shows in-frame clones only, minus some. Altogether fewer than 500,000 clones are present, about nine tenths being singletons, with the ten largest covering 12%. As for treatment: 15 to 20 received Ad26.COV2.S at low or high dose, single or two shots; roughly five received placebo; per-sample allocation not given. It was on day 63 after the first vaccine or placebo injection that samples were taken. The source was peripheral blood, collected in a trial of Ad26.COV2.S vaccine versus placebo. The receptors were gathered from a person between 18 and 65 years old who received the Ad26.COV2.S COVID-19 vaccine or a placebo.

The rearrangement uses TRBV9 and TRBJ1-1, with TRBD1 identical over 7 bases. The CDR3 is made up of 15 amino acids. Germline trimming cut 3 bases from V and 2 bases from J; bases unmatched to any gene: 7. Germline V gene lookup returns CDR1 SGDLS and CDR2 YYNGEE. The CDR3 sequence is CASSAPGQINTEAFF. Here the CDR3 DNA reads TGTGCCAGCAGCGCTCCGGGACAGATAAACACTGAAGCTTTCTTT.

This sequence joins TRBV19 and TRBJ2-1; perhaps TRBD1 as D (6 bases). CDR1 is LNHDA and CDR2 is SQIVND in the germline V gene (reference sequence). Trimming took 5 bases from V and 5 from J, leaving 10 bases between them. This CDR3 has 13 residues. CDR3 in amino acids: CASSPQGNNEQFF. CDR3 in DNA: TGTGCCAGTAGTCCACAGGGAAACAATGAGCAGTTCTTC.

The chain uses TRBV7-3 and TRBJ2-3; TRBD2 is a possible D gene (6 bases). Trimming stripped 4 bases from V and 0 bases from J, with 8 bases between. The CDR3 loop spans 14 amino acids. The V gene's germline CDR1 is SGHTA and CDR2 FQGTGA. The CDR3: CASSSSGSTDTQYF. In DNA form, the CDR3 reads TGTGCCAGCAGCTCGAGCGGGAGCACAGATACGCAGTATTTT.

The CDR3 sequence: CASSLGNLIETQYF. The CDR3 DNA sequence: TGTGCCAGCAGTTTAGGAAACCTGATTGAGACCCAGTACTTC. The V call is TRBV27, the J call TRBJ2-5; D gene unclear. V lost 2 bases and J lost 5, with 12 bases in between. CDR1 MNHEY and CDR2 SMNVEV come from the germline V gene (reference sequence). The CDR3 extends over 14 amino acids.

The CDR3 DNA is TGCGCCAGCAGCTTGGGCCGGGGCTATGAGCAGTTCTTC. This codes for CASSLGRGYEQFF. This chain uses TRBV5-1 with TRBJ2-1; possibly TRBD1 or TRBD2 for D (5 bases each). Trimming left V 0 bases short and J 8 bases short, with 9 bases between. Germline loops: CDR1 SGHRS, CDR2 YFSETQ. The CDR3 has 13 amino acids.

J is TRBJ1-2 and V is TRBV6-1; 7 bases are shared with TRBD1. V lost 1 base, J lost 1 base, and 3 bases stayed unmatched. The CDR3 runs 15 residues. Germline V gives CDR1 MNHNS, CDR2 SASEGT. CDR3 coding DNA: TGTGCCAGCAGTGAAGAGGGACAGAGTAACTATGGCTACACCTTC. Amino acids: CASSEEGQSNYGYTF.

The V gene is TRBV5-5, the J gene TRBJ2-2; D ambiguous. Germline CDR1 SGHKS, CDR2 YYEKEE (reference sequence). Trimming removed 0 bases at V and 3 bases at J, with 3 bases between. The CDR3 has 13 amino acids. The CDR3 DNA is TGTGCCAGCAGCTTGGCAGACACCGGGGAGCTGTTTTTT. Amino acids: CASSLADTGELFF. Full variable domain (missing parts from reference TRBV5-5 and TRBJ2-2): DAGVTQSPTHLIKTRGQQVTLRCSPISGHKSVSWYQQVLGQGPQFIFQYYEKEERGRGNFPDRFSARQFPNYSSELNVNALLLGDSALYLCASSLADTGELFFGEGSRLTVL.

The chain joins TRBV7-2 to TRBJ2-3; no clear D gene. V lost 3 bases to trimming and J lost 2 bases, with 3 bases between them. From germline, CDR1 is SGHTA and CDR2 FQGNSA. This CDR3 has 12 amino acids. The CDR3 sequence: CASSFFTDTQYF. For the CDR3, the DNA is TGTGCCAGCAGCTTCTTCACAGATACGCAGTATTTT.

The chain has TRBV29-1 and TRBJ1-1; D possibly corresponds to TRBD1 (6 bases). The germline CDR1 and CDR2 sequences are SQVTM and ANQGSEA. Trimming shortened V by 8 bases and J by 3 bases, and 13 bases separated the two germline ends. The CDR3 runs to 12 residues. For the CDR3, the DNA is TGCAGCACCGACAGGCGCGACACTGAAGCTTTCTTT. This sequence encodes CSTDRRDTEAFF.

A single count supports this clone. The rearrangement joins TRBV29-1 to TRBJ2-5; 9 bases map to TRBD2. Germline CDR1 is SQVTM and CDR2 is ANQGSEA. The CDR3 extends over 15 amino acids. The ends lost 4 bases at V and 10 bases at J; junction bases unmatched: 16. The CDR3 DNA follows: TGCAGCGTTGGGGGCATAGCGGGAGCAGGGTGGGGCCAGTACTTC. Amino acids: CSVGGIAGAGWGQYF.

The rearrangement uses TRBV3-1 (or the pseudogene TRBV3-2) and TRBJ2-7; no clear D. The CDR3 runs to 15 residues. Deletions cut 2 bases from V and 6 bases from J, with 17 bases between. From germline, CDR1 is LGHDT and CDR2 YNNKEL (reference sequence). CDR3 sequence (DNA): TGTGCCAGCAGCCAAATCCGGGTCGATGGCGGCGAGCAGTACTTC. Protein product: CASSQIRVDGGEQYF.

The J gene is TRBJ2-1, the V gene TRBV28; 9 bases align to TRBD2. CDR3 length equals 15 residues. Looked up from germline, CDR1 is MDHEN and CDR2 is SYDVKM. J was trimmed by 4 bases and V by 2 bases; bases with no gene match: 3. CDR3: CASSLLAGKYNEQFF. The CDR3 bases are TGTGCCAGCAGTTTACTAGCGGGGAAATACAATGAGCAGTTCTTC.

The chain combines TRBV5-5 with TRBJ2-2; 8 nucleotides align to TRBD2. Germline values: CDR1 SGHKS, CDR2 YYEKEE (reference sequence). The CDR3 is 16 amino acids. V shed 4 bases, J shed 1 base, and the junction held 6 bases outside the gene matches. The CDR3: CASSPHGRGNTGELFF. CDR3 sequence (DNA): TGTGCCAGCAGCCCTCACGGGAGGGGGAACACCGGGGAGCTGTTTTTT.

The genes are TRBV7-9 and TRBJ2-7; 8 bases agree with TRBD1. Losses at the gene ends were 5 bases for V and 2 bases for J; bases not matched to a gene: 2. Germline V gene data show CDR1 as SEHNR and CDR2 as FQNEAQ (reference sequence). The CDR3 length is 13 residues. The CDR3 nucleotides are TGTGCCAGCAGCGGACAGGGAGCCTACGAGCAGTACTTC. It is translated as CASSGQGAYEQYF.

This sequence joins TRBV7-9 and TRBJ2-3; maybe TRBD2 (5 bases). CDR3 length equals 13 residues. V was shortened by 6 bases and J by 4 bases, with 11 bases between the two germline ends. Looked up from germline, CDR1 is SEHNR and CDR2 is FQNEAQ (reference sequence). CDR3: CASRATSPDTQYF. The CDR3 region has the DNA TGTGCCAGCAGAGCAACTAGTCCAGATACGCAGTATTTT.

The chain employs TRBV2 and TRBJ2-7; TRBD1 is a possible D gene (6 bases). Trimming removed 4 bases from V and 4 bases from J, with 17 bases in between. Germline-derived CDR1 and CDR2 are SNHLY and FYNNEI. This CDR3 has 15 amino acids. The CDR3 reads CASSASPATGYEQYF. CDR3 DNA: TGTGCCAGCAGTGCATCCCCTGCCACAGGGTACGAGCAGTACTTC.

In this sample, this clone turned up once. The rearrangement uses TRBV19 and TRBJ1-1; 12 bases are shared with TRBD1. Germline CDR1 reads LNHDA; CDR2 reads SQIVND (reference sequence). V shed 4 bases, J shed 4 bases, and the junction held 7 bases outside the gene matches. This CDR3 is built from 16 residues. The CDR3 DNA sequence: TGTGCCAGTAGTAAAGGGACAGGGGGCCGAGGCACTGAAGCTTTCTTT. This sequence encodes CASSKGTGGRGTEAFF.

V and J are TRBV9 and TRBJ2-3; weak D call: TRBD1 (7 bases). This CDR3 has 14 amino acids. Trimming shortened V by 4 bases and J by 2 bases, and 11 bases separated the two germline ends. Germline CDR1 is SGDLS and CDR2 is YYNGEE. The CDR3 loop is CASSPGGSTDTQYF. The CDR3 region has the DNA TGTGCCAGCAGCCCAGGGGGGTCCACAGATACGCAGTATTTT.

The rearrangement joins TRBV7-9 to TRBJ2-7; D possibly corresponds to TRBD1 (7 bases). There are 15 residues in the CDR3. Germline-derived CDR1 and CDR2 are SEHNR and FQNEAQ (reference sequence). The V end was cut by 5 bases, the J end by 3 bases, with 17 bases between. The DNA for the CDR3 is TGTGCCAGCAGCGGAGGAAGGGGGCGGGACTACGAGCAGTACTTC. This gives the protein CASSGGRGRDYEQYF.

The chain has TRBV7-9 and TRBJ2-7, with 9 bases matching TRBD1. This CDR3 is built from 14 residues. The ends lost 1 base at V and 3 bases at J; junction bases unmatched: 1. The germline V gene encodes CDR1 SEHNR and CDR2 FQNEAQ (reference sequence). The CDR3 loop reads CASSLGDRVYEQYF. The CDR3 nucleotides are TGTGCCAGCAGCTTAGGGGACAGGGTCTACGAGCAGTACTTC.

V gene TRBV18 combines with J gene TRBJ2-3; a possible D gene is TRBD2 (5 bases). The germline V gene has CDR1 KGHSH and CDR2 LQKENI. This CDR3 contains 15 residues. The V end lost 2 bases, the J end lost 2 bases, and 11 bases lay between the germline ends. This chain's CDR3 is CASSPFDYFTDTQYF. The CDR3 bases are TGTGCCAGCTCACCATTCGACTATTTCACAGATACGCAGTATTTT.

The J gene is TRBJ2-2, the V gene TRBV18; 12 nucleotides match TRBD1. Germline CDR1 KGHSH, CDR2 LQKENI. The CDR3 consists of 18 residues. The V segment lost 4 bases and the J segment 1 base; nucleotides outside the gene matches: 7. The CDR3 here is CASSRLGTGGLNTGELFF. CDR3 in DNA: TGTGCCAGCTCACGACTCGGGACAGGGGGCCTGAACACCGGGGAGCTGTTTTTT.

The chain couples TRBV2 to TRBJ2-5; the D gene is possibly TRBD2 (6 bases). CDR1 SNHLY and CDR2 FYNNEI come from the germline V gene. The CDR3 spans 14 residues. Trimming left V 3 bases short and J 4 bases short, with 12 bases between. The CDR3 spells CASSDGGNAETQYF. For the CDR3, the DNA is TGTGCCAGCAGTGACGGGGGTAATGCAGAGACCCAGTACTTC.

The chain joins TRBV15 to TRBJ2-5; perhaps TRBD1 as D (6 bases). The CDR3 covers 13 residues. Between the trimmed V and J ends, which lost 5 bases and 2 bases, there was a span of 9 bases. CDR1 and CDR2 from the germline V gene are LNHNV and YYDKDF (reference sequence). The CDR3 sequence: CATSGGKQETQYF. The CDR3, as DNA: TGTGCCACCAGCGGGGGCAAACAAGAGACCCAGTACTTC.

The rearrangement uses TRBV5-1 and TRBJ2-1, with D possibly being TRBD2 (6 bases). Trimming left V 0 bases short and J 8 bases short, with 12 bases between. CDR3 size: 14 residues. Germline CDR1 SGHRS, CDR2 YFSETQ. The CDR3 protein is CASSLGPSADEQFF. The CDR3 DNA sequence: TGCGCCAGCAGCTTGGGCCCTAGCGCCGATGAGCAGTTCTTC.